Presented here are 27 T cell receptor beta chains from one specimen sequenced in a study of T cell repertoires in cytomegalovirus infection. From the reads, TCRdb called clonotypes with MiXCR, one entry per CDR3 protein. The table lists nearly 550,000 distinct CDR3 sequences, approximately 15% of them singletons. The specimen sequenced was CD8+ T cells from PBMCs. Every receptor here comes from a human donor in good health (CMV status not recorded). Some clones in this sample may be carry-over from other donors' samples.

To note about this clonotype: An end of the junction does not agree with germline; a read error may underlie this. The CDR3 protein is CTSSDRVGEQYF. The CDR3 DNA follows: TGTACCAGCAGCGACCGGGTGGGAGAGCAGTACTTC. This rearrangement joins TRBV9 to TRBJ2-7; D gene ambiguous. The CDR3 covers 12 residues. Germline CDR1 is SGDLS and CDR2 is YYNGEE.

This clonotype has a handful of counts. The chain is built from TRBV7-8 and TRBJ2-1, with a tentative D call TRBD1 (7 bases). The CDR3 is made up of 14 amino acids. Germline V gene sequence: CDR1 SGHVS, CDR2 FQNEAQ. V was clipped by 4 bases and J by 15 bases, with 22 bases between them. CDR3 DNA: TGTGCCAGCAGCTCGGGACAGACTAGGCGCGTGCTGTTCTTC. Encoded protein: CASSSGQTRRVLFF.

There are many counts of this clonotype. The genes are TRBV7-9 and TRBJ1-2; 7 nucleotides line up with TRBD1. In germline, CDR1 is SEHNR, CDR2 FQNEAQ (reference sequence). The CDR3 has 13 amino acids. Losses at the gene ends were 6 bases for V and 8 bases for J; bases not matched to a gene: 9. The CDR3 DNA follows: TGTGCCAGCAGACTCGACAGGGAGGAAGGCTACACCTTC. Encoded protein: CASRLDREEGYTF.

This clonotype was seen ten or more times. It may be a read error: a sequence one base away is much more abundant. V usage is TRBV5-6 and J usage is TRBJ1-6; no clear D. Trimming shortened V by 4 bases and J by 7 bases, and 6 bases separated the two germline ends. Germline V gene sequence: CDR1 SGHDT, CDR2 YYEEEE. The CDR3 contains 12 residues. The DNA for the CDR3 is TGTGCCAGCAGCATAGGGAATTCACCCCTCCACTTT. Its protein product is CASSIGNSPLHF.

The chain couples TRBV7-9 to TRBJ2-5; 14 bases fit TRBD2. Unmatched junction bases numbered 5, after V lost 5 bases and J lost 3 bases. The germline gives CDR1 SEHNR, CDR2 FQNEAQ (reference sequence). The CDR3 extends over 16 amino acids. CDR3 sequence (DNA): TGTGCCAGCAGCCAACCGGGACTAGCGGGAGAAGAGACCCAGTACTTC. Its translation is CASSQPGLAGEETQYF.

This clonotype was picked up many times. The genes are TRBV6-5 and TRBJ1-1, with 7 bases lining up with TRBD1. With V trimmed by 0 bases and J by 6 bases, 1 base remained unmatched. This CDR3 has 13 amino acids. Germline CDR1 reads MNHEY; CDR2 reads SVGAGI. CDR3 in DNA: TGTGCCAGCAGTTACTCGGGACAGCCTGAAGCTTTCTTT. Its protein is CASSYSGQPEAFF.

This clonotype was detected once. This clone may be a read error of a much larger clone one base away. The CDR3 nucleotides are TGTGCCAGCAGCTTAATGGTCAACCTGAACACTGAAGCTTTCTTT. Translated: CASSLMVNLNTEAFF. The V gene is TRBV7-9, the J gene TRBJ1-1, with D unresolved. The CDR3 totals 15 residues. The germline V gene encodes CDR1 SEHNR and CDR2 FQNEAQ (reference sequence). The V end was cut by 2 bases, the J end by 0 bases, with 10 bases between.

In its sample, this clonotype was seen a few times. The rearrangement links TRBV14 to TRBJ2-5; the D gene is possibly TRBD1 (6 bases). V was pared by 6 bases and J by 5 bases, with 10 bases between. The CDR3 covers 12 residues. Germline V gives CDR1 SGHDN, CDR2 FVKESK. As DNA, the CDR3 is TGTGCCAGCAGAGGACAGTACGAGACCCAGTACTTC. This gives the protein CASRGQYETQYF.

The gene calls are TRBV6-1 and TRBJ2-3, with 8 nucleotides matching TRBD2. In germline, CDR1 is MNHNS, CDR2 SASEGT. The CDR3 length is 15 residues. The V segment lost 5 bases and the J segment 2 bases; nucleotides outside the gene matches: 6. Here the CDR3 reads CASSYSAGDTDTQYF. CDR3 nucleotide sequence: TGTGCCAGCAGTTATTCAGCGGGAGACACAGATACGCAGTATTTT.

This clonotype was recorded many times. The J gene is TRBJ2-7, the V gene TRBV28; the D gene is possibly TRBD1 (6 bases). V was cut by 6 bases and J by 6 bases, with 24 bases left in between. The CDR3 has 16 amino acids. CDR1 and CDR2 (germline): MDHEN, SYDVKM. The CDR3 region has the DNA TGTGCCAGCAGCCCGGCCCGATACACAGGGAACGCCGAGCAGTACTTC. It yields the protein CASSPARYTGNAEQYF.

This clonotype came up many times. CDR3 bases: TGCGCCAGCAGCCAGATTACCCCGGGGAATGAGCAGTTCTTC. Protein: CASSQITPGNEQFF. The chain carries TRBV4-1 and TRBJ2-1, with D perhaps TRBD2 (5 bases). Germline CDR1 MGHRA, CDR2 YSYEKL. V gave up 3 bases and J gave up 7 bases, with 13 bases separating them. This CDR3 is built from 14 residues.

This clonotype came up many times. The CDR3 DNA sequence: TGTGCCAGCAGTGAACTCGGGGCCCACAATGAGCAGTTCTTC. Translation gives CASSELGAHNEQFF. The chain couples TRBV12-3 or TRBV12-4 to TRBJ2-1; D possibly matches TRBD1 or TRBD2 (5 bases each). Trimming took 5 bases from V and 5 from J, leaving 13 bases between them. The CDR3 consists of 14 residues.

The rearrangement links TRBV20-1 to TRBJ1-6; 8 bases are a match to TRBD1. The CDR3 runs to 16 residues. Trimming cost V 0 bases and J 3 bases; bases outside gene matches: 4. CDR1 DFQATT and CDR2 SNEGSKA come from the germline V gene (reference sequence). CDR3 loop: CSARDRDRRYNSPLHF. The CDR3 bases are TGCAGTGCTAGAGATAGGGACAGGCGCTATAATTCACCCCTCCACTTT.

The genes are TRBV25-1 and TRBJ1-1; 7 positions agree with TRBD1. The germline CDR1 and CDR2 sequences are MGHDK and SYGVNS. This CDR3 has 17 residues. V was clipped by 2 bases and J by 0 bases; unmatched bases: 9. CDR3 amino acids: CASSERVRDRLNTEAFF. CDR3 nucleotide sequence: TGTGCCAGCAGTGAAAGGGTCCGGGACAGACTGAACACTGAAGCTTTCTTT.

There are many counts of this clonotype. This sequence joins TRBV12-3 or TRBV12-4 and TRBJ2-7; 7 bases fit TRBD1. CDR3 length: 13 residues. J was trimmed by 3 bases and V by 4 bases; bases with no gene match: 3. CDR3 loop: CASSYAGGYEQYF. The DNA of the CDR3 is TGTGCCAGCAGTTACGCAGGGGGCTACGAGCAGTACTTC.

The count of this clonotype is one. The chain employs TRBV2 and TRBJ2-7; D gene ambiguous. From germline, CDR1 is SNHLY and CDR2 FYNNEI. V lost 2 bases to trimming and J lost 1 base, with 6 bases between them. The CDR3 loop spans 13 amino acids. The DNA of the CDR3 is TGTGCCAGCAGTGAATATAGATCCTACGAGCAGTACTTC. Its protein is CASSEYRSYEQYF.

In its sample, this clonotype was seen many times. Here the CDR3 reads CASRLMNTEAFF. CDR3 DNA sequence: TGTGCCAGCAGGCTTATGAACACTGAAGCTTTCTTT. The chain has TRBV12-3 or TRBV12-4 and TRBJ1-1; no firm D call. CDR3 length equals 12 residues. V was shortened by 6 bases and J by 0 bases, with 5 bases between the two germline ends.

This clonotype was counted between two and nine times. This may stem from a read error, because a much larger clone lies one nucleotide away. J is TRBJ1-1 and V is TRBV12-3 or TRBV12-4, with D tentatively TRBD1 (5 bases). CDR3 length: 15 amino acids. CDR3 in amino acids: CASSLAGGGNTVAFF. In DNA, the CDR3 is TGTGCCAGCAGTTTGGCTGGGGGGGGAAACACTGTAGCTTTCTTT.

This clonotype showed up many times. The CDR3 spells CASSLGQGARGTEAFF. In DNA form, the CDR3 reads TGTGCCAGCAGCTTAGGGCAGGGGGCAAGGGGCACTGAAGCTTTCTTT. The V and J genes are TRBV7-6 and TRBJ1-1; 8 nucleotides agree with TRBD1. This CDR3 spans 16 amino acids. Germline-derived CDR1 and CDR2 are SGHVS and FNYEAQ. Germline trimming cut 1 base from V and 4 bases from J; bases unmatched to any gene: 8.

This clonotype was observed at least ten times. The rearrangement uses TRBV19 and TRBJ2-1; D is unresolved. Deletions cut 3 bases from V and 0 bases from J, with 6 bases between. The CDR3 spans 14 residues. The germline V gene has CDR1 LNHDA and CDR2 SQIVND (reference sequence). The CDR3 sequence: CASSIDRSYNEQFF. The CDR3 nucleotides read TGTGCCAGTAGTATCGACCGCTCCTACAATGAGCAGTTCTTC.

The J gene is TRBJ2-3, the V gene TRBV4-1, with 7 bases lining up with TRBD2. CDR1 and CDR2 (germline): MGHRA, YSYEKL. J was trimmed by 4 bases and V by 3 bases; bases with no gene match: 13. CDR3 length: 17 residues. This CDR3 reads CASSQGDLRGISDTQYF. CDR3 DNA: TGCGCCAGCAGCCAGGGCGACCTGCGGGGGATATCAGATACGCAGTATTTT.

About this clonotype: Being one base from a much bigger clone, this may be a read error. The chain couples TRBV29-1 to TRBJ2-3; 8 bases align to TRBD2. This CDR3 comprises 18 residues. Germline V CDR1 and CDR2: SQVTM, ANQGSEA. With V trimmed by 1 base and J by 1 base, 13 bases remained unmatched. The CDR3 region is CSVEVDQGLERGTDTQYF. The CDR3 nucleotides are TGCAGCGTTGAAGTCGATCAGGGACTAGAAAGGGGCACAGATACGCAGTATTTT.

Points on this clonotype: At one boundary the junction diverges from the germline segment, which might be a read error. In nucleotides, the CDR3 is TGTGCAAGCAGCCCGGGACTAGCGGGAGGGCCCCCGTACTACGAGCAGTACTTC. It translates to CASSPGLAGGPPYYEQYF. The V call is TRBV7-8, the J call TRBJ2-7; TRBD2 matches at 16 bases. This CDR3 is built from 18 residues. CDR1 and CDR2 from the germline V gene are SGHVS and FQNEAQ. Looking up the rest from reference TRBV7-8 and TRBJ2-7 gives the full variable domain: GAGVSQSPRYKVAKRGQDVALRCDPISGHVSLFWYQQALGQGPEFLTYFQNEAQLDKSGLPSDRFFAERPEGSVSTLKIQRTQQEDSAVYLCASSPGLAGGPPYYEQYFGPGTRLTVT.

This clonotype was picked up a small number of times. The chain carries TRBV2 and TRBJ2-3; tentative D call: TRBD2 (6 bases). The V end lost 7 bases, the J end lost 2 bases, and 13 bases lay between the germline ends. The CDR3 contains 14 residues. CDR1 is SNHLY and CDR2 is FYNNEI in the germline V gene. The CDR3 sequence is CASIEAGSTDTQYF. CDR3 DNA sequence: TGTGCCAGCATAGAGGCGGGGTCCACAGATACGCAGTATTTT.

This clonotype was observed many times. This chain connects TRBV27 to TRBJ1-6, with D uncertain. The CDR3 loop spans 13 amino acids. Trimming removed 5 bases at V and 6 bases at J, with 8 bases between. Germline lookup yields CDR1 MNHEY and CDR2 SMNVEV (reference sequence). The CDR3 spells CASSIRLNSPLHF. The CDR3 DNA reads TGTGCCAGCAGTATCCGGCTTAATTCACCCCTCCACTTT.

A few counts support this clonotype. The V and J genes are TRBV7-9 and TRBJ2-5; the match to TRBD2 covers 7 bases. Germline V lookup: CDR1 SEHNR, CDR2 FQNEAQ (reference sequence). This CDR3 is 17 amino acids long. V lost 5 bases to trimming and J lost 3 bases; unmatched junction nucleotides: 15. The CDR3 reads CASSPGLGLVGEETQYF. The CDR3 coding sequence is TGTGCCAGCAGCCCCGGCCTCGGACTAGTGGGCGAAGAGACCCAGTACTTC.

In this sample, this clonotype turned up many times. The chain is built from TRBV7-9 and TRBJ1-6; D is perhaps TRBD1 (6 bases). V was cut by 5 bases and J by 6 bases, with 14 bases left in between. This CDR3 has 15 residues. In germline, CDR1 is SEHNR, CDR2 FQNEAQ (reference sequence). The CDR3: CASSPRTAFNSPLHF. The CDR3 region has the DNA TGTGCCAGCAGCCCCAGGACAGCTTTTAATTCACCCCTCCACTTT.